Listed here are 18 T cell receptor beta chains from one sample, sequenced in a study of Graves' ophthalmopathy and Graves' hyperthyroidism. The authors amplified TCR beta CDR3 regions, and they did so from RNA transcripts for repertoire sequencing. In the first round, RT-PCR was carried out with HTBI primers, and a multiplex PCR formed the second round. A single record per CDR3 protein comes from TCRdb applying MiXCR to the multiplex PCR reads. The data show hundreds of thousands of distinct CDR3 sequences, about 38% seen once. Input material: peripheral blood. These receptors were taken from an adult man with Graves' ophthalmopathy.

The CDR3 sequence is CASSSWRRDRGYETQYF. The CDR3 nucleotides are TGTGCCAGCAGCAGCTGGAGACGGGACAGGGGGTATGAGACCCAGTACTTC. V gene TRBV11-2 combines with J gene TRBJ2-5, with 11 bases matching TRBD1. J lost 5 bases, V lost 5 bases, and 13 bases had no gene match. Germline-derived CDR1 and CDR2 are SGHAT and FQNNGV. This CDR3 region has 17 residues.

The V and J genes are TRBV7-9 and TRBJ1-5, with D perhaps matching TRBD1 (5 bases). Trimming left V 5 bases short and J 7 bases short, with 18 bases between. CDR3 length: 15 amino acids. Germline V lookup: CDR1 SEHNR, CDR2 FQNEAQ (reference sequence). Here the CDR3 reads CASSKLPGGEQPQHF. The CDR3 DNA sequence: TGTGCCAGCAGCAAGCTGCCGGGAGGGGAGCAGCCCCAGCATTTT.

The sample holds many counts of this clonotype. The genes are TRBV5-1 and TRBJ1-4; 7 positions agree with TRBD1. The CDR3 loop spans 15 amino acids. V dropped 2 bases and J dropped 6; count of bases not matched to a gene: 7. Per the germline V gene, CDR1 is SGHRS and CDR2 is YFSETQ. The CDR3 loop reads CASSLETGRHEKLFF. The CDR3 DNA reads TGCGCCAGCAGCTTAGAGACAGGGCGACATGAAAAACTGTTTTTT.

This clonotype occurred many times. The CDR3, as DNA: TGTGCCAGCAGCTACGAAGGTAGCCAGGCACCCTATGGCTACACCTTC. This sequence encodes CASSYEGSQAPYGYTF. The rearrangement uses TRBV13 and TRBJ1-2, with D uncertain. The CDR3 is made up of 16 amino acids. The V end lost 4 bases, the J end lost 4 bases, and 19 bases lay between the germline ends. Germline V gene sequence: CDR1 PRHDT, CDR2 FYEKMQ (reference sequence).

This clonotype has ten or more counts. The rearrangement joins TRBV20-1 to TRBJ1-1, with D perhaps TRBD1 (5 bases). V was cut by 5 bases and J by 4 bases, with 14 bases left in between. CDR1 is DFQATT and CDR2 is SNEGSKA in the germline V gene (reference sequence). The CDR3 is made up of 13 amino acids. The CDR3 sequence: CSAQGVGPTEAFF. CDR3 nucleotide sequence: TGCAGTGCTCAGGGTGTGGGGCCCACTGAAGCTTTCTTT.

This clonotype was recorded once. The rearrangement uses TRBV29-1 and TRBJ1-1; TRBD1 is a possible D gene (5 bases). Trimming removed 4 bases at V and 1 base at J, with 16 bases between. Per germline, CDR1 SQVTM and CDR2 ANQGSEA. The CDR3 length is 15 residues. DNA of the CDR3: TGCAGCGTTGGAGGGATCAGGGATAAGAACACTGAAGCTTTCTTT. This codes for CSVGGIRDKNTEAFF.

This clonotype has only a few counts. This sequence joins TRBV6-6 and TRBJ1-6; D perhaps matches TRBD1 (5 bases). V was cut by 2 bases and J by 0 bases, with 8 bases left in between. CDR1 and CDR2 (germline): MNHNY, SVGAGI (reference sequence). This CDR3 is built from 16 residues. Written as DNA, the CDR3 is TGTGCCAGCAGTTACATGGGGCCCTCCTATAATTCACCCCTCCACTTT. Translating it yields CASSYMGPSYNSPLHF.

This clonotype was seen a handful of times. The chain uses TRBV10-3 and TRBJ1-1, with D tentatively TRBD1 (6 bases). Germline values: CDR1 ENHRY, CDR2 SYGVKD. The V gene lost 10 bases and the J gene lost 0 bases, with 24 bases spanning the gap. CDR3 size: 17 residues. CDR3 sequence (DNA): TGTGCCAGCCAGACCCCAAGACAGGTCTGGTTGAACACTGAAGCTTTCTTT. The encoded protein is CASQTPRQVWLNTEAFF.

This clonotype was found many times. The rearrangement uses TRBV10-2 and TRBJ2-5, with D perhaps TRBD2 (5 bases). Trimming shortened V by 7 bases and J by 4 bases, and 16 bases separated the two germline ends. The CDR3 totals 14 residues. Germline V gene sequence: CDR1 WSHSY, CDR2 SAAADI. CDR3 in amino acids: CASTERLAIETQYF. The CDR3 DNA sequence: TGCGCCAGCACAGAAAGGCTAGCAATAGAGACCCAGTACTTC.

This clonotype was recorded at least ten times. The chain carries TRBV5-5 and TRBJ1-2, with D uncertain. V lost 0 bases, J lost 4 bases, and 10 bases lay in between. The length of the CDR3 is 14 residues. Per the germline V gene, CDR1 is SGHKS and CDR2 is YYEKEE (reference sequence). CDR3: CASSLDGRPYGYTF. As DNA, the CDR3 is TGTGCCAGCAGCTTGGACGGGCGCCCCTATGGCTACACCTTC.

This chain connects TRBV10-2 to TRBJ1-2; D not certain. Germline V CDR1 and CDR2: WSHSY, SAAADI. Trimming took 0 bases from V and 8 from J, leaving 16 bases between them. The length of the CDR3 is 15 residues. The chain's CDR3 is CASSESVGGSEGYTF. For the CDR3, the DNA is TGCGCCAGCAGTGAGTCAGTTGGAGGATCGGAAGGCTACACCTTC.

This clonotype came up many times. This chain uses TRBV24-1 with TRBJ1-5; D may be TRBD1 (5 bases). CDR3 length: 17 residues. Per the germline V gene, CDR1 is KGHDR and CDR2 is SFDVKD. Trimming pared 3 bases from V and 0 bases from J, leaving 14 bases between. The chain's CDR3 is CATSDGTDLYSNQPQHF. DNA for the CDR3: TGTGCCACCAGTGATGGGACGGATCTTTATAGCAATCAGCCCCAGCATTTT.

About this clonotype itself: One junction end disagrees with the germline gene, perhaps due to a read error. The V call is TRBV12-3 or TRBV12-4, the J call TRBJ2-2, with no clear D. The CDR3 is 14 residues long. Here the CDR3 reads CACSPAIGTGELFF. CDR3 in DNA: TGTGCCTGCAGTCCAGCGATAGGGACCGGGGAGCTGTTTTTT.

The chain combines TRBV7-2 with TRBJ2-1; TRBD1 matches 8 bases. Germline V lookup: CDR1 SGHTA, CDR2 FQGNSA. The CDR3 extends over 14 amino acids. Trimming took 5 bases from V and 8 from J; bases not matched to a gene: 8. For the CDR3, the DNA is TGTGCCAGCAGCCCTGGACAGGGATTCTATGAGCAGTTCTTC. Translation: CASSPGQGFYEQFF.

This clonotype was picked up many times. The rearrangement links TRBV9 to TRBJ2-5; 11 bases agree with TRBD2. V trimming: 4 bases; J trimming: 6 bases; junction bases outside the gene matches: 11. This CDR3 contains 16 residues. CDR1 is SGDLS, CDR2 YYNGEE, per germline. The CDR3 DNA follows: TGTGCCAGCAGCCCGTCACTAGCGGGAGAGGAAAAGACCCAGTACTTC. Its protein is CASSPSLAGEEKTQYF.

This clonotype was seen more than once but under ten times. This chain connects TRBV19 to TRBJ1-3, with 9 bases matching TRBD1. The CDR3 is made up of 16 amino acids. In germline, CDR1 is LNHDA, CDR2 SQIVND (reference sequence). With V trimmed by 3 bases and J by 2 bases, 5 bases remained unmatched. The CDR3 DNA reads TGTGCCAGTAGTATCGACAGGGGGTCGGCTGGAAACACCATATATTTT. Protein sequence: CASSIDRGSAGNTIYF.

On this clonotype: Because it lacks the conserved phenylalanine or tryptophan at the end, this CDR3 is likely a read error. The chain employs TRBV12-3 or TRBV12-4 and TRBJ2-5; 7 bases are a match to TRBD1. The ends lost 8 bases at V and 4 bases at J; junction bases unmatched: 10. The CDR3 extends over 14 amino acids. CDR3 residues: CASSKGDRRETQYL. The CDR3 bases are TGTGCCAGCTCTAAAGGGGACAGACGAGAGACCCAGTACCTC.

This clonotype was counted a few times. The chain is built from TRBV2 and TRBJ1-1; D is undetermined. V was clipped by 8 bases and J by 4 bases, with 8 bases between them. CDR3 length: 11 amino acids. Germline V CDR1 and CDR2: SNHLY, FYNNEI. CDR3 residues: CASSRLTEAFF. CDR3 DNA sequence: TGTGCCAGCTCACGCCTCACTGAAGCTTTCTTT. The entire variable domain, with the rest obtained from reference TRBV2 and TRBJ1-1, is as follows: EPEVTQTPSHQVTQMGQEVILRCVPISNHLYFYWYRQILGQKVEFLVSFYNNEISEKSEIFDDQFSVERPDGSNFTLKIRSTKLEDSAMYFCASSRLTEAFFGQGTRLTVV.